The present T cell receptor (beta chain) was sequenced within a study of shared clonotypes between healthy human individuals. The germline V gene has CDR1 LNHDA and CDR2 SQIVND (reference sequence). This CDR3 contains 14 residues. The J segment lost 3 bases and the V segment lost 4 bases, leaving 2 bases of the junction unmatched. Sequencing was performed with immunoSEQ multiplex PCR; in TCRdb, only in-frame clones are kept and a portion is missing. This sample has about 2 million clones, with roughly 96% found just once. This clone was seen just once. The chain couples TRBV19 to TRBJ2-3, with 9 nucleotides matching TRBD1. What was sequenced was naive CD4+ T cells sorted from blood. As to subset: CD45RA+ positively selected. The clonotype originates from a man aged 18 to 29 in good health. The CDR3 loop is CASSKTGGTDTQYF. In DNA form, the CDR3 reads TGTGCCAGTAGTAAGACAGGGGGTACAGATACGCAGTATTTT.